The rows below give T cell receptor beta chains drawn from one sample of a study of cytomegalovirus exposure and HLA in healthy donors. Only in-frame clones appear in the TCRdb table, and some are missing; sequencing was by immunoSEQ multiplex PCR. The sample holds some 150,000 clones, around 84% seen once. Source material: PBMCs. The receptor set was obtained from a boy aged 2-15 years in good health and CMV-seronegative. Each CDR3 is given with its conserved first and last residue. D genes are given only for firm matches. Only some rows state a clone size, as once, few, many or a class for expanded clones.

-,15,-,TRBV6-5,TRBJ2-3,CASSSPASRTDTQYF,TGTGCCAGCAGTTCCCCCGCCAGTCGCACAGATACGCAGTATTTT
-,13,-,TRBV25-1,TRBJ1-1,CASSELQGSEAFF,TGTGCCAGCAGTGAACTTCAGGGGTCTGAAGCTTTCTTT
-,16,-,TRBV7-9,TRBJ1-2,CASSSSRAIANYGYTF,TGTGCCAGCAGCTCGTCCCGAGCAATAGCTAACTATGGCTACACCTTC
-,17,-,TRBV7-3,TRBJ1-1,CASSLRLVQGGNTEAFF,TGTGCCAGCAGCTTAAGGCTCGTCCAGGGCGGAAACACTGAAGCTTTCTTT
TRBD1,13,-,TRBV28,TRBJ1-2,CASSRDRAWGYTF,TGTGCCAGCAGTCGGGACAGGGCATGGGGCTACACCTTC
-,14,-,TRBV27,TRBJ1-1,CASRTGQMNTEAFF,TGTGCCAGCAGGACAGGACAGATGAACACTGAAGCTTTCTTT
-,18,-,TRBV7-3,TRBJ2-2,CASSLNSRGTLITGELFF,TGTGCCAGCAGCTTAAACTCGCGTGGGACTCTGATCACCGGGGAGCTGTTTTTT
TRBD1,17,-,TRBV4-2,TRBJ2-3,CASSQDRTGEPTDTQYF,TGTGCCAGCAGCCAGGACCGGACAGGAGAGCCCACAGATACGCAGTATTTT
TRBD1,17,-,TRBV6-4,TRBJ1-1,CASSYVGVTGEPIEAFF,TGTGCCAGCAGTTACGTAGGGGTAACAGGGGAGCCGATTGAAGCTTTCTTT
TRBD2,17,-,TRBV14,TRBJ2-7,CASSQDSGGFPPYEQYF,TGTGCCAGCAGCCAAGATTCGGGAGGGTTTCCCCCCTACGAGCAGTACTTC
TRBD2,15,-,TRBV4-2,TRBJ2-1,CASSQGTSDYNEQFF,TGTGCCAGCAGCCAGGGGACTAGCGACTACAATGAGCAGTTCTTC
TRBD1,14,once,TRBV9,TRBJ1-4,CASSVGGTAEKLFF,TGTGCCAGCAGCGTAGGCGGGACAGCTGAAAAACTGTTTTTT
TRBD2,18,-,TRBV7-9,TRBJ2-1,CSSSSTLGTSGSFDEQFF,TGTTCCAGCAGTTCTACTCTGGGGACTAGCGGGAGTTTTGATGAGCAGTTCTTC
TRBD1,14,-,TRBV15,TRBJ2-2,CATGQGLNTGELFF,TGTGCCACCGGACAGGGCCTAAACACCGGGGAGCTGTTTTTT
-,13,-,TRBV30,TRBJ1-6,CAWKSSYNSPLHF,TGTGCCTGGAAGAGCTCCTATAATTCACCCCTCCACTTT
-,12,-,TRBV28,TRBJ1-4,CASNSGVEKLFF,TGTGCCAGCAATTCCGGGGTTGAAAAACTGTTTTTT
-,14,once,TRBV7-9,TRBJ1-2,CASEGRTDGNGYTF,TGTGCCAGCGAGGGTCGGACGGACGGAAATGGCTACACCTTC
-,15,-,TRBV19,TRBJ1-1,CASSNSDTAYTEAFF,TGTGCCAGTAGTAACTCAGACACGGCGTACACTGAAGCTTTCTTT
TRBD1,17,-,TRBV5-8,TRBJ1-2,CASSLFSIRGHNYGYTF,TGTGCCAGCAGCTTGTTTAGTATCAGGGGGCATAACTATGGCTACACCTTC
-,17,once,TRBV7-2,TRBJ1-3,CASSLLGQRRSGNTIYF,TGTGCCAGCAGCTTACTTGGACAGCGCCGCTCTGGAAACACCATATATTTT
TRBD2,15,once,TRBV5-1,TRBJ2-7,CASSESGSPSYEQYF,TGCGCCAGCAGCGAGAGCGGGAGTCCTTCCTACGAGCAGTACTTC
-,14,-,TRBV15,TRBJ1-3,CATSLRDSGNTIYF,TGTGCCACCAGCTTGCGGGACTCTGGAAACACCATATATTTT
TRBD2,16,once,TRBV18,TRBJ2-7,CASSVVKTSETYERYF,TGTGCCAGCTCGGTTGTAAAGACTAGCGAAACCTACGAGCGGTACTTC
TRBD2,18,-,TRBV7-6,TRBJ2-2,CASSLGASGGANTGELFF,TGTGCCAGCAGCTTAGGGGCAAGCGGGGGGGCGAACACCGGGGAGCTGTTTTTT
TRBD2,15,-,TRBV27,TRBJ2-7,CASSKQGLGLFEQYF,TGTGCCAGCAGTAAACAGGGACTAGGCTTGTTCGAGCAGTACTTC
-,16,-,TRBV21-1,TRBJ2-2,CASSKWVAENTGELFF,TGTGCCAGCAGCAAATGGGTTGCGGAGAACACCGGGGAGCTGTTTTTT
TRBD2,15,-,TRBV7-2,TRBJ2-3,CASSLGSGGGNTQYF,TGTGCCAGCAGCTTAGGTAGCGGGGGGGGGAATACGCAGTATTTT
-,13,-,TRBV4-3,TRBJ1-1,CASSLLRGGEAFF,TGCGCCAGCAGCCTCCTTCGCGGCGGGGAAGCTTTCTTT
-,15,-,TRBV6-1,TRBJ2-3,CASSEASGYTDTQYF,TGTGCCAGCAGTGAAGCTTCAGGCTACACAGATACGCAGTATTTT
-,14,-,TRBV6-1,TRBJ2-4,CASSERGGATIQYF,TGTGCCAGCAGTGAGCGGGGAGGCGCAACCATTCAGTACTTC
-,15,once,TRBV7-9,TRBJ2-1,CASSLGGHTMSEQFF,TGTGCCAGCAGCTTAGGGGGACACACAATGAGTGAGCAGTTCTTC
-,15,-,TRBV4-2,TRBJ1-6,CASSQVRGVNSPLHF,TGTGCCAGCAGCCAAGTCCGGGGTGTTAATTCACCCCTCCACTTT
-,14,-,TRBV11-2,TRBJ2-5,CASSFYSLQETQYF,TGTGCCAGCAGCTTTTACAGCTTGCAAGAGACCCAGTACTTC
TRBD1,13,-,TRBV9,TRBJ1-2,CASSATGIGGYTF,TGTGCCAGCAGCGCGACAGGGATCGGCGGCTACACCTTC
TRBD1,12,-,TRBV9,TRBJ1-4,CASSDGTGQAIF,TGTGCCAGCAGCGACGGGACAGGGCAGGCGATTTTT
-,14,-,TRBV19,TRBJ2-2,CASRSSERTGELFF,TGTGCCAGTAGGTCTAGCGAGAGAACCGGGGAGCTGTTTTTT
TRBD1,14,-,TRBV9,TRBJ2-2,CASGTGALDGELFF,TGTGCCAGCGGGACAGGGGCCTTGGACGGGGAGCTGTTTTTT
TRBD2,15,-,TRBV10-3,TRBJ2-3,CAISVGSSGGDTQYF,TGTGCCATCAGTGTTGGGTCTAGCGGGGGGGATACGCAGTATTTT
-,13,once,TRBV11-2,TRBJ2-7,CASSSTGKYEQYF,TGTGCCAGCAGCTCTACAGGGAAATACGAGCAGTACTTC
TRBD1,15,-,TRBV29-1,TRBJ1-2,CSVDIGQGQQYGYTF,TGCAGCGTTGACATTGGACAGGGGCAACAATATGGCTACACCTTC
-,15,-,TRBV21-1,TRBJ2-5,CASNKGGKGQETQYF,TGTGCCAGCAACAAGGGCGGGAAGGGCCAAGAGACCCAGTACTTC
-,14,-,TRBV6-1,TRBJ1-1,CASSHNSGNTEAFF,TGTGCCAGCAGTCATAACAGCGGGAACACTGAAGCTTTCTTT
-,16,-,TRBV25-1,TRBJ1-2,CASSEYGGGQRGGYTF,TGTGCCAGCAGTGAATATGGCGGAGGACAGCGGGGGGGCTACACCTTC
TRBD2,17,-,TRBV29-1,TRBJ2-3,CSVEPSGRAPSTDTQYF,TGCAGCGTTGAACCCAGCGGGAGGGCACCGAGCACAGATACGCAGTATTTT
TRBD2,14,few,TRBV6-4,TRBJ2-1,CASRAGGPFDEQFF,TGTGCCAGCAGAGCGGGAGGGCCTTTCGATGAGCAGTTCTTC
-,16,-,TRBV25-1,TRBJ2-5,CASSEYRWGVEETQYF,TGTGCCAGCAGTGAATATAGGTGGGGGGTGGAGGAGACCCAGTACTTC
-,16,few,TRBV4-1,TRBJ1-1,CASSQDGAAANTEAFF,TGCGCCAGCAGCCAAGATGGGGCGGCGGCGAACACTGAAGCTTTCTTT
-,14,-,TRBV11-2,TRBJ1-2,CASSLGGPSYGYTF,TGTGCCAGCAGCTTAGGAGGTCCGTCCTATGGCTACACCTTC
TRBD1,15,-,TRBV6-6,TRBJ2-7,CASSNPGQGGYEQYF,TGTGCCAGCAGTAACCCGGGACAGGGCGGCTACGAGCAGTACTTC
-,16,-,TRBV28,TRBJ1-5,CASSLKAAGSNQPQHF,TGTGCCAGCAGTTTAAAAGCCGCGGGTAGCAATCAGCCCCAGCATTTT